This T cell receptor beta chain comes out of a study of cytomegalovirus exposure and HLA in healthy donors. The germline V gene encodes CDR1 LNHNV and CDR2 YYDKDF (reference sequence). The CDR3 runs to 15 residues. Trimming cost V 0 bases and J 3 bases, with 12 bases left between them. A multiplex PCR was run with 60 Vbeta primers and 13 Jbeta primers. TCRdb's table, derived via immunoSEQ multiplex PCR, lists solely in-frame clones and lacks some. The table shows fewer than 90,000 clones, with roughly 85% occurring only once. This receptor was obtained from a female donor in good health and CMV-seronegative. Sequencing was carried out using PBMCs. The genes are TRBV15 and TRBJ2-7, with D unclear. CDR3: CATSRDLSHLYEQYF. The CDR3 DNA follows: TGTGCCACCAGCAGAGATCTATCTCACCTCTACGAGCAGTACTTC.